A single sample gave rise to the 27 T cell receptor beta chains below, sequenced in a study of post-analysis software for immune sequencing data. Regarding the study as a whole: Patients showed TRBV5-6, TRBV5-1 and TRBV20-1 among five TRBV segments more frequent than in controls.

Incorporated into the TCR beta cDNA libraries were unique molecular identifiers, which served to reduce PCR and sequencing biases. MiXCR, applied by TCRdb to the PCR reads, yields one record per CDR3 protein. The profile covers around 770,000 distinct CDR3 sequences, with around 45% appearing a single time and over 4.5% taken by the ten largest. Their cognate antigens are unknown. The sequenced sample consisted of blood. These receptors originate from a girl aged 5-17 years with multiple sclerosis.

This chain connects TRBV9 to TRBJ2-3; 9 bases line up with TRBD1. Trimming removed 0 bases from V and 4 bases from J; junction bases left unmatched: 9. Germline CDR1 SGDLS, CDR2 YYNGEE. The CDR3 spans 17 residues. CDR3 DNA: TGTGCCAGCAGCGTAGCGTTCCAGGACAGGGGTGCAGATACGCAGTATTTT. Its translation: CASSVAFQDRGADTQYF.

This clonotype was counted only a few times. The chain joins TRBV7-2 to TRBJ1-2; D is uncertain. The germline V and J ends were trimmed by 1 base and 1 base, with 13 bases remaining between them. Germline CDR1 and CDR2: SGHTA and FQGNSA. The CDR3 loop spans 16 amino acids. The CDR3 nucleotides read TGTGCCAGCAGCTTAGTCGGGAGGACCGATAACTATGGCTACACCTTC. Amino acids: CASSLVGRTDNYGYTF.

The J gene is TRBJ2-6, the V gene TRBV3-1, with D possibly being TRBD1 (6 bases). Germline V lookup: CDR1 LGHDT, CDR2 YNNKEL (reference sequence). The CDR3 runs 15 residues. The V gene lost 2 bases and the J gene lost 2 bases, with 7 bases spanning the gap. This CDR3 reads CASSQNRAGANVLTF. The CDR3 DNA reads as TGTGCCAGCAGCCAAAACAGGGCTGGGGCCAACGTCCTGACTTTC.

The genes are TRBV15 and TRBJ2-1; TRBD2 matches 9 bases. The junction had 5 bases not matched to a gene; V was cut back by 1 base and J by 10 bases. Germline values: CDR1 LNHNV, CDR2 YYDKDF (reference sequence). The CDR3 covers 14 residues. CDR3 DNA sequence: TGTGCCACCAGCAGAGGACTAGCGGTTCGGGAGCAGTTCTTC. It is translated as CATSRGLAVREQFF.

The chain has TRBV6-1 and TRBJ1-2, with 8 positions matching TRBD1. CDR1 is MNHNS, CDR2 SASEGT, per germline. J gave up 7 bases and V 0 bases, and 7 bases lay outside the gene matches. The CDR3 is 15 amino acids. In DNA, the CDR3 is TGTGCCAGCAGTGAAGCAGACAGGGGACCACCTGGCTACACCTTC. Its protein product is CASSEADRGPPGYTF.

The CDR3 DNA sequence: TGCAGTGCTAGCGCCGGGACTCCTAGCGAGCAGTACTTC. Translating gives CSASAGTPSEQYF. The chain carries TRBV20-1 and TRBJ2-7, with a weak D call TRBD2 (6 bases). V was pared by 3 bases and J by 6 bases, with 15 bases between. This CDR3 spans 13 amino acids. From germline, CDR1 is DFQATT and CDR2 SNEGSKA (reference sequence).

The chain couples TRBV12-3 or TRBV12-4 to TRBJ2-3, with 8 bases aligning to TRBD2. The CDR3 consists of 15 residues. Trimming removed 4 bases from V and 0 bases from J; junction bases left unmatched: 3. The CDR3 DNA reads TGTGCCAGCAGTTCCGGGACTAGAAGCACAGATACGCAGTATTTT. It is translated as CASSSGTRSTDTQYF.

The chain recombines TRBV7-2 with TRBJ2-1; 9 nucleotides align to TRBD2. The J segment lost 9 bases and the V segment lost 5 bases, leaving 11 bases of the junction unmatched. The CDR3 covers 15 residues. Per germline, CDR1 SGHTA and CDR2 FQGNSA. CDR3 amino acids: CASSPGLARGGEQFF. As DNA, the CDR3 is TGTGCCAGCAGCCCGGGACTAGCTCGCGGTGGTGAGCAGTTCTTC. Together with reference TRBV7-2 and TRBJ2-1, the CDR3 gives the full variable domain: GAGVSQSPSNKVTEKGKDVELRCDPISGHTALYWYRQSLGQGLEFLIYFQGNSAPDKSGLPSDRFSAERTGGSVSTLTIQRTQQEDSAVYLCASSPGLARGGEQFFGPGTRLTVL.

There are a few counts of this clonotype. The chain joins TRBV20-1 to TRBJ2-7; possibly TRBD1 for D (6 bases). With 5 bases removed from V and 2 bases from J, the gap between germline ends came to 7 bases. Germline V gene data show CDR1 as DFQATT and CDR2 as SNEGSKA (reference sequence). This CDR3 contains 11 residues. CDR3 in DNA: TGCAGTGCTCGACAGGCCTACGAGCAGTACTTC. Its translation: CSARQAYEQYF.

This clonotype was recorded a few times. The chain recombines TRBV29-1 with TRBJ2-3; possibly TRBD1 for D (5 bases). Germline V lookup: CDR1 SQVTM, CDR2 ANQGSEA. The V and J ends lost 4 bases and 6 bases respectively, with 17 bases between them. The CDR3 extends over 14 amino acids. CDR3 protein: CSVAATAEMDTQYF. The CDR3 DNA sequence: TGCAGCGTTGCGGCGACAGCCGAGATGGATACGCAGTATTTT.

The chain links TRBV29-1 to TRBJ2-1, with D possibly matching TRBD1 (5 bases). V shed 1 base and J shed 5 bases, with 12 bases lying between them. The length of the CDR3 is 14 residues. CDR1 and CDR2 (germline): SQVTM, ANQGSEA. CDR3 nucleotide sequence: TGCAGCGTTGAAGTATCAGGGCCCAACAATGAGCAGTTCTTC. Translation gives CSVEVSGPNNEQFF.

V is TRBV7-9 and J is TRBJ1-5; D is unclear. Trimming took off 1 base at V and 6 bases at J, with 10 bases between the two ends. The CDR3 spans 14 residues. Germline V CDR1 and CDR2: SEHNR, FQNEAQ (reference sequence). The CDR3 region has the DNA TGTGCCAGCAGCTTAGGTTCCTCCAGTCAGCCCCAGCATTTT. It encodes CASSLGSSSQPQHF.

The chain is built from TRBV29-1 and TRBJ2-6, with D possibly being TRBD1 or TRBD2 (5 bases each). Looked up from germline, CDR1 is SQVTM and CDR2 is ANQGSEA. V was trimmed by 7 bases and J by 0 bases, leaving 10 bases between them. The CDR3 is 14 residues long. Here the CDR3 reads CSAQGDSGANVLTF. The CDR3 DNA reads TGCAGCGCGCAGGGAGACTCTGGGGCCAACGTCCTGACTTTC.

This clonotype was seen a handful of times. The chain combines TRBV9 with TRBJ2-5, with 9 bases identical to TRBD1. With 3 bases clipped from V and 6 bases from J, the junction kept 6 bases outside the gene matches. The CDR3 loop spans 14 amino acids. Germline CDR1 SGDLS, CDR2 YYNGEE. CDR3 residues: CASSASGTGKTQYF. CDR3 sequence (DNA): TGTGCCAGCAGCGCCTCCGGGACAGGGAAGACCCAGTACTTC.

The CDR3 sequence: CASSEWDGNYEQYF. In DNA, the CDR3 is TGTGCCAGCAGTGAATGGGACGGAAACTACGAGCAGTACTTC. The chain joins TRBV6-1 to TRBJ2-7; either TRBD1 or TRBD2 may fit D (5 bases each). This CDR3 spans 14 amino acids. Trimming took 2 bases from V and 3 from J, leaving 11 bases between them. Germline values: CDR1 MNHNS, CDR2 SASEGT.

The sample holds a few counts of this clonotype. The chain is built from TRBV7-3 and TRBJ2-1, with unresolved D. The ends were cut back, 3 bases at V and 0 bases at J, with 12 bases in the middle. The length of the CDR3 is 16 residues. Germline V CDR1 and CDR2: SGHTA, FQGTGA. CDR3 DNA: TGTGCCAGCAGCTTTAGGGCAGAGAGCTCCTACAATGAGCAGTTCTTC. Translation gives CASSFRAESSYNEQFF.

J is TRBJ2-6 and V is TRBV28, with D perhaps matching TRBD1 (5 bases). Trimming pared 10 bases from V and 4 bases from J, leaving 11 bases between. CDR1 is MDHEN and CDR2 is SYDVKM in the germline V gene. This CDR3 comprises 13 residues. The CDR3 region is CATRVPGANVLTF. The CDR3 DNA sequence: TGTGCCACCAGGGTTCCAGGGGCCAACGTCCTGACTTTC.

This clonotype was detected a few times. The J gene is TRBJ2-3, the V gene TRBV4-1; D uncertain. The CDR3 covers 14 residues. Per germline, CDR1 MGHRA and CDR2 YSYEKL. V lost 3 bases and J lost 0, with 7 bases in between. CDR3 sequence (DNA): TGCGCCAGCAGCCAGGGGATAAGCACAGATACGCAGTATTTT. Protein sequence: CASSQGISTDTQYF.

The rearrangement uses TRBV20-1 and TRBJ2-3; tentatively, D is TRBD1 or TRBD2 (7 bases each). CDR3 length: 15 amino acids. Germline CDR1 and CDR2: DFQATT and SNEGSKA (reference sequence). V lost 3 bases and J lost 2, with 15 bases in between. CDR3 protein: CSARTGRENTDTQYF. DNA of the CDR3: TGCAGTGCTAGGACAGGGCGGGAGAACACAGATACGCAGTATTTT.

The chain uses TRBV6-6 and TRBJ2-1, with D possibly matching TRBD1 (6 bases). Germline values: CDR1 MNHNY, CDR2 SVGAGI (reference sequence). The CDR3 is 16 residues long. With 4 bases removed from V and 0 bases from J, the gap between germline ends came to 13 bases. CDR3 in amino acids: CASSLDSSGSYNEQFF. Here the CDR3 DNA reads TGTGCCAGCAGTTTGGACAGTTCGGGCTCCTACAATGAGCAGTTCTTC.

V gene TRBV20-1 combines with J gene TRBJ2-3; a possible D gene is TRBD2 (5 bases). This CDR3 contains 14 residues. CDR1 is DFQATT and CDR2 is SNEGSKA in the germline V gene (reference sequence). V lost 5 bases and J 2 bases, leaving 14 bases between the germline ends. DNA of the CDR3: TGCAGTGCTCTGAGGGCGGCGTTCACAGATACGCAGTATTTT. It translates to CSALRAAFTDTQYF.

The chain couples TRBV11-1 to TRBJ2-3; D is unresolved. This CDR3 contains 13 residues. Germline V lookup: CDR1 SGHAT, CDR2 FQDESV (reference sequence). V lost 3 bases and J 12 bases, leaving 16 bases between the germline ends. The CDR3 DNA follows: TGTGCCAGCAGCTTGCAGGACGGGTATCCACAGTATTTT. Translation: CASSLQDGYPQYF.

V and J are TRBV7-9 and TRBJ1-1; D may be TRBD1 (5 bases). The length of the CDR3 is 16 residues. The germline V gene encodes CDR1 SEHNR and CDR2 FQNEAQ (reference sequence). Deletions cut 1 base from V and 3 bases from J, with 15 bases between. For the CDR3, the DNA is TGTGCCAGCAGCTTAGTTAGCTGGGGGGGGGACACTGAAGCTTTCTTT. Protein: CASSLVSWGGDTEAFF.

The V gene is TRBV20-1, the J gene TRBJ2-3; the D gene is possibly TRBD2 (5 bases). CDR3 length: 14 amino acids. In germline, CDR1 is DFQATT, CDR2 SNEGSKA (reference sequence). Trimming cost V 6 bases and J 6 bases, with 19 bases left between them. The CDR3, as DNA: TGCAGTGCCCAGAGGGTAGCCTCCTCGGATACGCAGTATTTT. It specifies CSAQRVASSDTQYF.

With respect to this clonotype: The junction shows a germline mismatch at one end, possibly a read error. The CDR3 protein is CASRRGNTGAFF. For the CDR3, the DNA is TGTGCCAGCAGGAGAGGAAACACTGGAGCTTTCTTT. The rearrangement joins TRBV6-5 to TRBJ1-1; D gene uncertain. CDR3 length: 12 amino acids. From germline, CDR1 is MNHEY and CDR2 SVGAGI.

The J gene is TRBJ2-5, the V gene TRBV7-2; perhaps D is TRBD1 or TRBD2 (5 bases each). The end of the DNA is better explained by TRBJ2-7, so the J call may be wrong. CDR1 and CDR2 (germline): SGHTA, FQGNSA. This CDR3 contains 13 residues. The CDR3 protein is CASSYGTWLEQYF. The CDR3 DNA is TGTGCCAGCAGCTACGGGACCTGGCTCGAGCAGTACTTC.

This clonotype was seen more than once but under ten times. V is TRBV3-1 and J is TRBJ1-2; TRBD1 matches at 8 bases. V trimming: 3 bases; J trimming: 5 bases; junction bases outside the gene matches: 8. Germline values: CDR1 LGHDT, CDR2 YNNKEL (reference sequence). CDR3 length equals 15 residues. The CDR3 loop reads CASSQRGQETYGYTF. DNA of the CDR3: TGTGCCAGCAGCCAGCGGGGACAGGAGACTTATGGCTACACCTTC.